The 15 T cell receptor beta chains reported below all come from one sample, sequenced in a study of T-cell memory formation after mild COVID-19. From the 5' RACE reads, TCRdb called clonotypes with MiXCR, one entry per CDR3 protein. Among fewer than 95,000 distinct CDR3 sequences listed, around 16% were seen once. The sequencing sample was made of PBMCs or a T cell subset sorted from them (not recorded which). The receptors stem from a man between 18 and 29 years old who had mild COVID-19 (a few samples of this study predate the infection). Cell type and time point are not known.

Only a few counts were recorded for this clonotype. The chain is built from TRBV4-1 and TRBJ2-7, with D perhaps matching TRBD1 (6 bases). The germline V and J ends were trimmed by 1 base and 2 bases, with 12 bases remaining between them. Germline V gene data show CDR1 as MGHRA and CDR2 as YSYEKL. The CDR3 has 15 amino acids. The CDR3 here is CASSQAHRTAYEQYV. The CDR3 DNA sequence: TGCGCCAGCAGCCAAGCGCATAGGACAGCCTACGAGCAGTACGTC.

This clonotype was seen many times. The chain links TRBV6-1 to TRBJ2-5, with 7 bases lining up with TRBD2. The germline CDR1 and CDR2 sequences are MNHNS and SASEGT. Trimming removed 0 bases from V and 2 bases from J; junction bases left unmatched: 0. This CDR3 is built from 14 residues. This CDR3 is CASSEAGGQETQYF. The CDR3 DNA reads TGTGCCAGCAGTGAAGCGGGGGGGCAAGAGACCCAGTACTTC.

The chain carries TRBV12-3 or TRBV12-4 and TRBJ2-7; D gene ambiguous. V gave up 1 base and J gave up 4 bases, with 14 bases separating them. This CDR3 contains 15 residues. This chain's CDR3 is CASSLGATVIYEQYF. The CDR3 DNA reads as TGTGCCAGCAGTTTAGGGGCTACCGTTATTTACGAGCAGTACTTC.

V and J are TRBV15 and TRBJ1-6; D perhaps matches TRBD1 (6 bases). The CDR3 has 15 amino acids. The V gene's germline CDR1 is LNHNV and CDR2 YYDKDF (reference sequence). V was shortened by 3 bases and J by 7 bases, with 13 bases between the two germline ends. Here the CDR3 reads CATSSSRGRNSPLHF. The CDR3 DNA sequence: TGTGCCACCAGCAGCTCTCGGGGGCGGAATTCACCCCTCCACTTT.

The V gene is TRBV11-2, the J gene TRBJ2-4, with a weak D call TRBD2 (5 bases). Looked up from germline, CDR1 is SGHAT and CDR2 is FQNNGV. The CDR3 totals 14 residues. Trimming left V 1 base short and J 8 bases short, with 12 bases between. The CDR3 sequence: CASSLGTSLDIQYF. CDR3 nucleotide sequence: TGTGCCAGCAGCTTAGGGACTTCCTTGGACATTCAGTACTTC. Using reference TRBV11-2 and TRBJ2-4 for the parts outside the CDR3, the full variable domain is EAGVAQSPRYKIIEKRQSVAFWCNPISGHATLYWYQQILGQGPKLLIQFQNNGVVDDSQLPKDRFSAERLKGVDSTLKIQPAKLEDSAVYLCASSLGTSLDIQYFGAGTRLSVL.

This clonotype occurred a few times. The V call is TRBV15, the J call TRBJ2-3; maybe TRBD2 (7 bases). V lost 0 bases and J lost 0, with 10 bases in between. The germline CDR1 and CDR2 sequences are LNHNV and YYDKDF (reference sequence). The CDR3 totals 16 residues. The CDR3 DNA sequence: TGTGCCACCAGCAGAGATCGGGGGGCTAGCACAGATACGCAGTATTTT. It is translated as CATSRDRGASTDTQYF.

This clonotype was seen repeatedly, ten times or more. The CDR3 protein is CASSQVWGASYEQYF. The DNA for the CDR3 is TGTGCCAGCAGCCAAGTTTGGGGGGCATCCTACGAGCAGTACTTC. J is TRBJ2-7 and V is TRBV4-2; D tentatively reads TRBD1 or TRBD2 (6 bases each). V was shortened by 1 base and J by 1 base, with 11 bases between the two germline ends. CDR1 and CDR2 from the germline V gene are LGHNA and YNFKEQ. This CDR3 has 15 residues.

This clonotype was seen a handful of times. V usage is TRBV13 and J usage is TRBJ2-5; 10 nucleotides align to TRBD1. The germline gives CDR1 PRHDT, CDR2 FYEKMQ (reference sequence). V dropped 3 bases and J dropped 6; count of bases not matched to a gene: 4. CDR3 length equals 14 residues. In DNA, the CDR3 is TGTGCCAGCAGCTTCGGGGGACAGGGGAAGACCCAGTACTTC. Translated, it gives CASSFGGQGKTQYF. Full variable domain (missing parts from reference TRBV13 and TRBJ2-5): AAGVIQSPRHLIKEKRETATLKCYPIPRHDTVYWYQQGPGQDPQFLISFYEKMQSDKGSIPDRFSAQQFSDYHSELNMSSLELGDSALYFCASSFGGQGKTQYFGPGTRLLVL.

This clonotype was counted only a few times. This rearrangement joins TRBV7-9 to TRBJ2-5; perhaps TRBD2 as D (5 bases). The CDR3 sequence is 14 residues long. Germline V gives CDR1 SEHNR, CDR2 FQNEAQ (reference sequence). Trimming removed 5 bases at V and 3 bases at J, with 13 bases between. CDR3 nucleotide sequence: TGTGCCAGCAGCCTTGCGGGTTTGGAAGAGACCCAGTACTTC. Protein sequence: CASSLAGLEETQYF.

The genes are TRBV20-1 and TRBJ1-4; D is undetermined. In germline, CDR1 is DFQATT, CDR2 SNEGSKA (reference sequence). Trimming cost V 1 base and J 0 bases, with 12 bases left between them. The CDR3 covers 16 residues. For the CDR3, the DNA is TGCAGTGCTAGAGGACATATAGATGCAACTAATGAAAAACTGTTTTTT. This encodes CSARGHIDATNEKLFF.

This clonotype has only a few counts. The chain uses TRBV21-1 and TRBJ2-7; the DNA was not used to check the table's D call, TRBD1. TRBV21-1 is described as a pseudogene. The CDR3 has 17 amino acids. The chain's CDR3 is CASSKDLRDRANYEQYV. In DNA, the CDR3 is TGTGCCAGCAGCAAAGATTTGCGGGACAGGGCAAATTACGAGCAGTACGTC.

The gene calls are TRBV12-3 or TRBV12-4 and TRBJ1-1, with unresolved D. This CDR3 is 14 amino acids long. V lost 3 bases and J lost 1, with 9 bases in between. The CDR3, as DNA: TGTGCCAGCAGTTTGCAGAGTCAGAACACTGAAGCTTTCTTT. Its translation: CASSLQSQNTEAFF.

This clonotype was counted ten times or more. The chain combines TRBV6-5 with TRBJ2-1; 7 nucleotides match TRBD1. V lost 4 bases and J lost 1; bases outside the gene matches: 4. From germline, CDR1 is MNHEY and CDR2 SVGAGI. The CDR3 length is 15 residues. In nucleotides, the CDR3 is TGTGCCAGCAGTTCCGGGACAGATTCCTACAATGAGCAGTTCTTC. Translated: CASSSGTDSYNEQFF.

This clonotype has only a few counts. This chain joins TRBV7-9 and TRBJ2-5, with D maybe TRBD2 (7 bases). V lost 3 bases and J lost 5, with 13 bases in between. Looked up from germline, CDR1 is SEHNR and CDR2 is FQNEAQ (reference sequence). There are 14 residues in the CDR3. The chain's CDR3 is CASSFSGGVETQYF. CDR3 nucleotides: TGTGCCAGCAGCTTTTCGGGGGGCGTGGAGACCCAGTACTTC.

This clonotype was counted a few times. The gene calls are TRBV20-1 and TRBJ2-7, with D perhaps given as TRBD1 or TRBD2 (5 bases each). Trimming removed 5 bases at V and 4 bases at J, with 15 bases between. This CDR3 is built from 13 residues. Looked up from germline, CDR1 is DFQATT and CDR2 is SNEGSKA (reference sequence). The CDR3 DNA is TGCAGTGCTCGGGACGGTGGTTGGTACGAGCAGTACTTC. Its translation is CSARDGGWYEQYF.